The following is a T cell receptor beta chain sequence with its context. The record originates from a study of blood T cell repertoires in COVID-19. The assay was immunoSEQ multiplex PCR, and TCRdb's table has in-frame clones only and misses some. The repertoire holds tens of thousands of clones, with 90% to 95% as singletons. Germline CDR1 is KGHDR and CDR2 is SFDVKD. V shed 4 bases, J shed 5 bases, and the junction held 3 bases outside the gene matches. This CDR3 region has 14 residues. The sequenced sample was peripheral blood. The origin of this receptor is a man aged 60 to 69 with active or convalescent COVID-19. J is TRBJ1-2 and V is TRBV24-1; 10 bases map to TRBD1. The CDR3 is CATSDQDRGYGYTF. In DNA, the CDR3 is TGTGCCACCAGTGACCAGGACAGGGGGTATGGCTACACCTTC.